The 20 T cell receptor beta chains in this list originate from one sample, sequenced in a study of blood T cell repertoires in COVID-19. The protocol was immunoSEQ multiplex PCR, while the TCRdb copy is restricted to in-frame clones and leaves out a portion. Here the sample spans around 160,000 clones, around 83% being singletons. Source material: peripheral blood. All receptors derive from a man aged 18 to 30 with acute or convalescent COVID-19.

V usage is TRBV6-2 or TRBV6-3 and J usage is TRBJ2-2; 7 bases are shared with TRBD2. Germline V lookup: CDR1 MNHEY, CDR2 SVGEGT. The CDR3 runs to 14 residues. With V trimmed by 5 bases and J by 5 bases, 5 bases remained unmatched. The CDR3 is CASSTGLLTGELFF. CDR3 in DNA: TGTGCCAGCAGTACGGGACTATTGACCGGGGAGCTGTTTTTT.

V gene TRBV19 combines with J gene TRBJ1-1; possibly TRBD1 for D (5 bases). The CDR3 contains 12 residues. The V gene's germline CDR1 is LNHDA and CDR2 SQIVND (reference sequence). The V and J ends lost 4 bases and 8 bases respectively, with 11 bases between them. CDR3 coding DNA: TGTGCCAGTAGTACGGGGACTGTCGAAGCTTTCTTT. Its protein is CASSTGTVEAFF.

Only one count was recorded for this clone. The V and J genes are TRBV30 and TRBJ1-5, with D perhaps matching TRBD1 (5 bases). V lost 5 bases and J lost 1, with 9 bases in between. The CDR3 is 13 residues long. In germline, CDR1 is GTSNPN, CDR2 SVGIG (reference sequence). The CDR3 DNA reads TGTGCCTGGGGGGCGCGGAGCAATCAGCCCCAGCATTTT. It codes for CAWGARSNQPQHF. The full variable domain, in which reference TRBV30 and TRBJ1-5 provide the parts outside the CDR3, is SQTIHQWPATLVQPVGSPLSLECTVEGTSNPNLYWYRQAAGRGLQLLFYSVGIGQISSEVPQNLSASRPQDRQFILSSKKLLLSDSGFYLCAWGARSNQPQHFGDGTRLSIL.

The chain employs TRBV12-5 and TRBJ1-6, with D possibly TRBD1 on 6 matching bases. This CDR3 contains 13 residues. Germline V gives CDR1 LGHNT, CDR2 FRNRAP. The V and J ends lost 6 bases and 7 bases respectively, with 10 bases between them. The CDR3 loop is CASGAGANSPLHF. The DNA for the CDR3 is TGTGCTAGTGGCGCGGGGGCCAATTCACCCCTCCACTTT. The whole variable domain, filled in from reference TRBV12-5 and TRBJ1-6, reads DARVTQTPRHKVTEMGQEVTMRCQPILGHNTVFWYRQTMMQGLELLAYFRNRAPLDDSGMPKDRFSAEMPDATLATLKIQPSEPRDSAVYFCASGAGANSPLHFGNGTRLTVT.

This clone showed up just once. This CDR3 is also generated by other DNA sequences in the sample. This chain links TRBV12-3 or TRBV12-4 with TRBJ1-6; perhaps TRBD1 as D (5 bases). This CDR3 contains 12 residues. V lost 5 bases and J 6 bases, leaving 5 bases between the germline ends. DNA of the CDR3: TGTGCCAGCAGTAGGGGTAATTCACCCCTCCACTTT. This encodes CASSRGNSPLHF.

This clone was seen only a few times. The rearrangement links TRBV30 to TRBJ2-6; 8 bases are a match to TRBD1. V shed 0 bases and J 1 base; nucleotides not matched to a gene: 8. Germline CDR1 is GTSNPN and CDR2 is SVGIG (reference sequence). CDR3 length: 18 residues. CDR3 in DNA: TGTGCCTGGAGTGTGATCGGACAGGGAATTTCTGGGGCCAACGTCCTGACTTTC. Translated, it gives CAWSVIGQGISGANVLTF.

The chain uses TRBV7-7 and TRBJ2-5, with a possible D match to TRBD2 (6 bases). Trimming took off 1 base at V and 5 bases at J, with 14 bases between the two ends. The germline gives CDR1 SSHAT, CDR2 FNYEAQ (reference sequence). The CDR3 consists of 15 residues. The CDR3 DNA reads TGTGCCAGCAGCTTAGTTGCGGGGAGGAGGGAGACCCAGTACTTC. Amino acids: CASSLVAGRRETQYF.

In this sample, this clone turned up a few times. The genes are TRBV6-5 and TRBJ1-2; 7 bases align to TRBD1. The CDR3 loop spans 13 amino acids. J was trimmed by 8 bases and V by 8 bases; bases with no gene match: 11. Germline CDR1 MNHEY, CDR2 SVGAGI. CDR3 sequence (DNA): TGTGCCAGCCGATACGAGACAGGGCGAGGCTACACCTTC. Residues: CASRYETGRGYTF.

The sample holds one count of this clone. The chain employs TRBV2 and TRBJ1-2; 8 bases are shared with TRBD1. The CDR3 sequence is 13 residues long. Germline-derived CDR1 and CDR2 are SNHLY and FYNNEI. With 6 bases clipped from V and 8 bases from J, the junction kept 8 bases outside the gene matches. CDR3: CASRLRQGYGYTF. The DNA for the CDR3 is TGTGCCAGCAGACTCCGACAGGGGTACGGCTACACCTTC. Complete variable domain (other parts from reference TRBV2 and TRBJ1-2): EPEVTQTPSHQVTQMGQEVILRCVPISNHLYFYWYRQILGQKVEFLVSFYNNEISEKSEIFDDQFSVERPDGSNFTLKIRSTKLEDSAMYFCASRLRQGYGYTFGSGTRLTVV.

The chain combines TRBV7-2 with TRBJ1-3, with TRBD1 matching 8 bases. The CDR3 is 15 amino acids. Germline trimming cut 4 bases from V and 1 base from J; bases unmatched to any gene: 3. The germline CDR1 and CDR2 sequences are SGHTA and FQGNSA. The CDR3 DNA reads TGTGCCAGCAGCTCCAGGGGGCCATCTGGAAACACCATATATTTT. The encoded protein is CASSSRGPSGNTIYF.

The chain uses TRBV19 and TRBJ1-1; TRBD1 agrees at 7 bases. With 6 bases clipped from V and 1 base from J, the junction kept 5 bases outside the gene matches. The CDR3 is 14 amino acids. Germline CDR1 reads LNHDA; CDR2 reads SQIVND (reference sequence). The CDR3 here is CASRRDSANTEAFF. CDR3 DNA sequence: TGTGCCAGTAGAAGGGACAGCGCGAACACTGAAGCTTTCTTT. The full variable domain, rest sourced from reference TRBV19 and TRBJ1-1, is DGGITQSPKYLFRKEGQNVTLSCEQNLNHDAMYWYRQDPGQGLRLIYYSQIVNDFQKGDIAEGYSVSREKKESFPLTVTSAQKNPTAFYLCASRRDSANTEAFFGQGTRLTVV.

The chain has TRBV6-1 and TRBJ1-2, with 7 positions matching TRBD1. Per the germline V gene, CDR1 is MNHNS and CDR2 is SASEGT. The CDR3 runs 13 residues. V lost 3 bases and J lost 7; bases outside the gene matches: 5. CDR3 nucleotide sequence: TGTGCCAGCAGTGATCGACAGGGTATTGGCTACACCTTC. Its translation is CASSDRQGIGYTF.

This chain links TRBV29-1 with TRBJ2-1; TRBD1 might be the D (6 bases). The V gene lost 5 bases and the J gene lost 4 bases, with 9 bases spanning the gap. The CDR3 has 12 amino acids. Germline CDR1 is SQVTM and CDR2 is ANQGSEA. The CDR3 protein is CSVQQGYNEQFF. The CDR3 DNA sequence: TGCAGCGTTCAACAGGGTTACAATGAGCAGTTCTTC.

This clone was counted between two and nine times. This rearrangement joins TRBV19 to TRBJ1-3; maybe TRBD1 (6 bases). Germline CDR1 is LNHDA and CDR2 is SQIVND (reference sequence). The CDR3 covers 15 residues. Trimming stripped 4 bases from V and 1 base from J, with 11 bases between. The CDR3 loop is CASSTDGTSGNTIYF. The CDR3, as DNA: TGTGCCAGTAGTACGGACGGGACATCTGGAAACACCATATATTTT.

The CDR3 loop reads CASSRGTGGMLTGNTIYF. The CDR3 nucleotides are TGTGCCAGCAGCCGGGGGACAGGGGGTATGTTGACTGGAAACACCATATATTTT. This chain joins TRBV4-2 and TRBJ1-3; 11 bases line up with TRBD1. The CDR3 consists of 18 residues. Trimming took 4 bases from V and 2 from J; bases not matched to a gene: 10. Germline V gene data show CDR1 as LGHNA and CDR2 as YNFKEQ.

The chain combines TRBV9 with TRBJ1-2, with D tentatively TRBD1 (6 bases). Germline V gene sequence: CDR1 SGDLS, CDR2 YYNGEE. The length of the CDR3 is 15 residues. V was clipped by 3 bases and J by 3 bases, with 15 bases between them. The CDR3 loop reads CASSAVAGADYGYTF. CDR3 in DNA: TGTGCCAGCAGCGCCGTGGCAGGGGCCGACTATGGCTACACCTTC.

The CDR3 loop is CASSLISPKQGQSYEQYF. Here the CDR3 DNA reads TGTGCCAGCAGTTTAATATCCCCCAAGCAGGGGCAATCCTACGAGCAGTACTTC. V is TRBV28 and J is TRBJ2-7; weak D call: TRBD1 (6 bases). From germline, CDR1 is MDHEN and CDR2 SYDVKM. This CDR3 is built from 18 residues. Trimming shortened V by 2 bases and J by 1 base, and 21 bases separated the two germline ends.

The chain is built from TRBV9 and TRBJ2-2; D remains unclear. In germline, CDR1 is SGDLS, CDR2 YYNGEE. The CDR3 has 14 amino acids. Between the trimmed V and J ends, which lost 4 bases and 0 bases, there was a span of 7 bases. The DNA for the CDR3 is TGTGCCAGCAGCCCCTCCTCGAACACCGGGGAGCTGTTTTTT. Its translation: CASSPSSNTGELFF. The full variable domain, in which reference TRBV9 and TRBJ2-2 provide the parts outside the CDR3, is DSGVTQTPKHLITATGQRVTLRCSPRSGDLSVYWYQQSLDQGLQFLIQYYNGEERAKGNILERFSAQQFPDLHSELNLSSLELGDSALYFCASSPSSNTGELFFGEGSRLTVL.

This clone was detected only once. V is TRBV15 and J is TRBJ1-4; the D is unclear. The germline CDR1 and CDR2 sequences are LNHNV and YYDKDF (reference sequence). The CDR3 has 15 residues. Trimming stripped 8 bases from V and 7 bases from J, with 20 bases between. The CDR3 here is CATLKDREYGEKLFF. CDR3 DNA sequence: TGTGCCACCCTCAAGGACCGGGAATATGGTGAAAAACTGTTTTTT.

The chain carries TRBV20-1 and TRBJ2-7; unclear D gene. V lost 3 bases, J lost 5 bases, and 17 bases lay in between. In germline, CDR1 is DFQATT, CDR2 SNEGSKA (reference sequence). This CDR3 is built from 14 residues. CDR3 protein: CSASPAFVIDEQYV. CDR3 coding DNA: TGCAGTGCTAGTCCTGCCTTTGTGATAGACGAGCAGTACGTC.